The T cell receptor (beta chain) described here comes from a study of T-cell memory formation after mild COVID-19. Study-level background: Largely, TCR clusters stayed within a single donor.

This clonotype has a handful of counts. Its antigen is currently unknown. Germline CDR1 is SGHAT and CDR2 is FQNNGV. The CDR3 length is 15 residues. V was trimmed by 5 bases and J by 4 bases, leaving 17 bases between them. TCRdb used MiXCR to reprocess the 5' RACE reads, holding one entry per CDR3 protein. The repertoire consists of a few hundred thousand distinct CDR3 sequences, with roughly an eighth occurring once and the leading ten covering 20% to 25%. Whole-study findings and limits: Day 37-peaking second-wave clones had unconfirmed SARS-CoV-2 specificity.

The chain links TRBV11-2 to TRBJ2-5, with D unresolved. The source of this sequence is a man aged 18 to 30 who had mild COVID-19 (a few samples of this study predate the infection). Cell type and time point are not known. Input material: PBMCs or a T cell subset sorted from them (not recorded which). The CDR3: CASSPLRPVIETQYF. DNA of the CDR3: TGTGCCAGCAGCCCACTCCGGCCTGTAATAGAGACCCAGTACTTC.